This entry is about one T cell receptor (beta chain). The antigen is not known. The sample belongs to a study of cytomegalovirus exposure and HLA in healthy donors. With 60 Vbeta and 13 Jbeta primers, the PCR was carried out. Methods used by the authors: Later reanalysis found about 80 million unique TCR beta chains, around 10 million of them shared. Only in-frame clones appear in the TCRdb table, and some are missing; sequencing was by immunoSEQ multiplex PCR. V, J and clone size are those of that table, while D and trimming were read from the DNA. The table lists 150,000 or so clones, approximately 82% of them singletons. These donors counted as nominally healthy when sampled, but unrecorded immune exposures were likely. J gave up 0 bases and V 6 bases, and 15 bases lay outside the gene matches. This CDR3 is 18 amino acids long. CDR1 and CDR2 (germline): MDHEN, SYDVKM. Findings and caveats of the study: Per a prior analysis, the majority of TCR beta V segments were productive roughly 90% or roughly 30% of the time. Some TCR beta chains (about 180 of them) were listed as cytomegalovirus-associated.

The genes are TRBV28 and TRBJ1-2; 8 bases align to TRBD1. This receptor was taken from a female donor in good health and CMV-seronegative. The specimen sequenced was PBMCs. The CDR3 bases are TGTGCCAGCAGCAGTTCAGTCGGGGTCAGGGGGCCTAACTATGGCTACACCTTC. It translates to CASSSSVGVRGPNYGYTF.